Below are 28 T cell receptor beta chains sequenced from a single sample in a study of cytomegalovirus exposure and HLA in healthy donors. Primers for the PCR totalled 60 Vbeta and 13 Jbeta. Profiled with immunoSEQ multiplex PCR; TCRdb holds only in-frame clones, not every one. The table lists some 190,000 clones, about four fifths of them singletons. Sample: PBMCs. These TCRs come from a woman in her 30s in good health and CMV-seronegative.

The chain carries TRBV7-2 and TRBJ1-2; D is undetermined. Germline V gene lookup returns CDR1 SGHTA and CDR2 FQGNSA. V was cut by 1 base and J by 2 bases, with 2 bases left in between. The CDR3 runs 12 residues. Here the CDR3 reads CASSLVNYGYTF. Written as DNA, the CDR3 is TGTGCCAGCAGCTTAGTAAACTATGGCTACACCTTC.

The CDR3 is CASSLRQGVSYNEQFF. DNA of the CDR3: TGTGCCAGCAGCTTGCGACAGGGGGTCTCCTACAATGAGCAGTTCTTC. The chain employs TRBV5-6 and TRBJ2-1; 9 nucleotides line up with TRBD1. V lost 1 base, J lost 0 bases, and 2 bases stayed unmatched. The length of the CDR3 is 16 residues. CDR1 and CDR2 from the germline V gene are SGHDT and YYEEEE.

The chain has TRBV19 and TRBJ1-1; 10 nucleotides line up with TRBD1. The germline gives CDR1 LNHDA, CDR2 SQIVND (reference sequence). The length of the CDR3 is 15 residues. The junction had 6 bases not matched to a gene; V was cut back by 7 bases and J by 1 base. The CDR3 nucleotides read TGTGCCAGTACCGCTCGGGACAGGGGGAACACTGAAGCTTTCTTT. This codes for CASTARDRGNTEAFF.

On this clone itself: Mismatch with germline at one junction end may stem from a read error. The CDR3 sequence: CSVRGTSRDTQYF. The CDR3 DNA reads TGCAGCGTTAGAGGCACTAGCAGAGATACGCAGTATTTT. This chain joins TRBV29-1 and TRBJ2-3, with D perhaps TRBD2 (6 bases). Germline-derived CDR1 and CDR2 are SQVTM and ANQGSEA. The CDR3 has 13 residues.

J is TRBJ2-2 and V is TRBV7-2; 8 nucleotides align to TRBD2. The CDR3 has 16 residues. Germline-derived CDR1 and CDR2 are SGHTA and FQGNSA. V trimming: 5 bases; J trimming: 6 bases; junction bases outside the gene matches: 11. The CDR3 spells CASSRLVGLAPGELFF. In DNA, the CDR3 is TGTGCCAGCAGCCGACTGGTTGGACTAGCCCCCGGGGAGCTGTTTTTT.

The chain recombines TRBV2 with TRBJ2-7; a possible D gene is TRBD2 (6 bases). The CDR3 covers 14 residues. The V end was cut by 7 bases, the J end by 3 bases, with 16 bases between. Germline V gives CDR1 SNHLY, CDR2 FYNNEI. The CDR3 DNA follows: TGTGCCAGCACTACCGGGGGTATTGGCTACGAGCAGTACTTC. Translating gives CASTTGGIGYEQYF.

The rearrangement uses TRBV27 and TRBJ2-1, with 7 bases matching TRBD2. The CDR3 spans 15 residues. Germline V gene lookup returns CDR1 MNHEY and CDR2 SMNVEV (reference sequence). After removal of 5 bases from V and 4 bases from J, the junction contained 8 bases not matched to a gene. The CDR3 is CASSNRPGGYNEQFF. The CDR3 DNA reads TGTGCCAGCAGTAACCGACCGGGAGGTTACAATGAGCAGTTCTTC.

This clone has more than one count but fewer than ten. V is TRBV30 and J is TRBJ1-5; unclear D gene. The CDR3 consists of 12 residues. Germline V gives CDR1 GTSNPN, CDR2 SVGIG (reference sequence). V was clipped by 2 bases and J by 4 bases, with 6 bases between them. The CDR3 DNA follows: TGTGCCTGGAGTTGGGCTAATCAGCCCCAGCATTTT. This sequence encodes CAWSWANQPQHF. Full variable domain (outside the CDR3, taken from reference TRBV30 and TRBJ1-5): SQTIHQWPATLVQPVGSPLSLECTVEGTSNPNLYWYRQAAGRGLQLLFYSVGIGQISSEVPQNLSASRPQDRQFILSSKKLLLSDSGFYLCAWSWANQPQHFGDGTRLSIL.

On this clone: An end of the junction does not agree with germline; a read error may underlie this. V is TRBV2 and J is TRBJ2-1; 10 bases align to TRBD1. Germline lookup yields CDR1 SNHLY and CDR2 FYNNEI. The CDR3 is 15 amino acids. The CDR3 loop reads CAGSLGQGRANEQFF. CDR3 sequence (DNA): TGTGCCGGCAGCCTGGGACAGGGGAGGGCCAATGAGCAGTTCTTC.

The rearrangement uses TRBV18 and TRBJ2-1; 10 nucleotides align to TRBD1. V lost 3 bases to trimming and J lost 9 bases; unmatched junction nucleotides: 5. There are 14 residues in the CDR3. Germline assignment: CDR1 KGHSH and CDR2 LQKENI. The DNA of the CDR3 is TGTGCCAGCTCACCCGCGACAGGGGGCGGTGAGCAGTTCTTC. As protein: CASSPATGGGEQFF. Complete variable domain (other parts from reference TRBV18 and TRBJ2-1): NAGVMQNPRHLVRRRGQEARLRCSPMKGHSHVYWYRQLPEEGLKFMVYLQKENIIDESGMPKERFSAEFPKEGPSILRIQQVVRGDSAAYFCASSPATGGGEQFFGPGTRLTVL.

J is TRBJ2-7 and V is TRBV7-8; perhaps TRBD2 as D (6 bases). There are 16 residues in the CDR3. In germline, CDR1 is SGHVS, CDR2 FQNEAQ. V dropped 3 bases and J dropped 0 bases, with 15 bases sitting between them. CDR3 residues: CASSFDGGASSYEQYF. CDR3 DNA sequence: TGTGCCAGCAGCTTCGACGGCGGGGCTTCCTCCTACGAGCAGTACTTC.

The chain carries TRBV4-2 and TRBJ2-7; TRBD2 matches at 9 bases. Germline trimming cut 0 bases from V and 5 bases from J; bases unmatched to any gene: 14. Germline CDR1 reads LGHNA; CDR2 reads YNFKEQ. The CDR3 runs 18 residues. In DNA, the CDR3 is TGTGCCAGCAGCCAAGAGGGGCCCCTTGCGGGGGGGCCCCACGAGCAGTACTTC. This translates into CASSQEGPLAGGPHEQYF.

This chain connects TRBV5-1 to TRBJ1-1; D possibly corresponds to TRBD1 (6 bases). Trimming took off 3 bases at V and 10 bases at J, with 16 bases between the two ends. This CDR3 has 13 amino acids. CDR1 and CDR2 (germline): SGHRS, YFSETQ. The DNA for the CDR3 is TGCGCCAGCAGCTCCCGGGACACGAGGAGAGCTTTCTTT. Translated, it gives CASSSRDTRRAFF. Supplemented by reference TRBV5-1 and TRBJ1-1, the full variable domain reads KAGVTQTPRYLIKTRGQQVTLSCSPISGHRSVSWYQQTPGQGLQFLFEYFSETQRNKGNFPGRFSGRQFSNSRSEMNVSTLELGDSALYLCASSSRDTRRAFFGQGTRLTVV.

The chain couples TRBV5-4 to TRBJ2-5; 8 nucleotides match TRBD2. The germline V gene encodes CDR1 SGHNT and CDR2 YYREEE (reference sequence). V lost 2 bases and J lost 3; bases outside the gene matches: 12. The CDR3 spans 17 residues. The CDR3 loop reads CASSFGGAVRSEETQYF. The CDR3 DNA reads TGTGCCAGCAGCTTCGGGGGGGCGGTACGGAGTGAAGAGACCCAGTACTTC.

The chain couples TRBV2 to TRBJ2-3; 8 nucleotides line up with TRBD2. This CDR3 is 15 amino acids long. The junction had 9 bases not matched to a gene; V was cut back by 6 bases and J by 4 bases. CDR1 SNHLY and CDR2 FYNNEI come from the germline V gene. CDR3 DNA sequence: TGTGCCAGCAGAGGACTAGCTGGTCTCCCAGATACGCAGTATTTT. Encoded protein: CASRGLAGLPDTQYF.

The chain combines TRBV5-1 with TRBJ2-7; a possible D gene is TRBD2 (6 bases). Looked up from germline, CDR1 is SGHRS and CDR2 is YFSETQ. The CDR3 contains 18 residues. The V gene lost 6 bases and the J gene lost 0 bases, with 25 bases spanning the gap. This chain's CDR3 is CASIPGSRLGDYSYEQYF. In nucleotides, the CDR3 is TGCGCCAGCATCCCTGGATCGCGACTAGGAGATTACTCCTACGAGCAGTACTTC. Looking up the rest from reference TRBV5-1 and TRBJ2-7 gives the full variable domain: KAGVTQTPRYLIKTRGQQVTLSCSPISGHRSVSWYQQTPGQGLQFLFEYFSETQRNKGNFPGRFSGRQFSNSRSEMNVSTLELGDSALYLCASIPGSRLGDYSYEQYFGPGTRLTVT.

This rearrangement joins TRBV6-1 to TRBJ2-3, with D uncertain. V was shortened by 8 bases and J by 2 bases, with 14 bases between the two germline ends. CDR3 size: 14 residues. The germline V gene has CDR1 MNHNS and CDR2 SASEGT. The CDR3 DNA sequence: TGTGCCAGCCAACTCGAATTCCACACAGATACGCAGTATTTT. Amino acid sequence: CASQLEFHTDTQYF.

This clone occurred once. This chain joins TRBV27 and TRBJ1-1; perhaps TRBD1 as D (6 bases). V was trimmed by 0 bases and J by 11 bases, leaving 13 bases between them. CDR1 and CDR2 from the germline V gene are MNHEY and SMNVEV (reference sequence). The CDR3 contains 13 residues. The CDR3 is CASSLSRQGMAFF. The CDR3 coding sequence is TGTGCCAGCAGTTTATCGCGGCAGGGGATGGCTTTCTTT.

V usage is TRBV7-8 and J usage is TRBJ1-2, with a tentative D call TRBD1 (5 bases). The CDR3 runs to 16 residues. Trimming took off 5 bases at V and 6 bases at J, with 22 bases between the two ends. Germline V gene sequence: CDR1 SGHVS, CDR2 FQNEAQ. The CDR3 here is CASSPSSRPGIDGYTF. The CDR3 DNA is TGTGCCAGCAGCCCGTCTTCCCGGCCAGGGATCGATGGCTACACCTTC.

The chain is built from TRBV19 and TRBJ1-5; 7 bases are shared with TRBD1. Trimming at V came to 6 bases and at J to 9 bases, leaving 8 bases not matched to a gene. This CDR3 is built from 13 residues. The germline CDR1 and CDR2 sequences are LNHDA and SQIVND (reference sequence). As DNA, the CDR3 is TGTGCCAGTAGACCAGACAGGGTAGGGCCCCAGCATTTT. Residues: CASRPDRVGPQHF.

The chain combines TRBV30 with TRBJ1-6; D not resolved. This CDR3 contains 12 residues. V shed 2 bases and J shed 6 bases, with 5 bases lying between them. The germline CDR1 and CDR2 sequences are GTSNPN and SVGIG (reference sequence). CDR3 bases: TGTGCCTGGAGTCTCCTTAATTCACCCCTCCACTTT. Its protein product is CAWSLLNSPLHF.

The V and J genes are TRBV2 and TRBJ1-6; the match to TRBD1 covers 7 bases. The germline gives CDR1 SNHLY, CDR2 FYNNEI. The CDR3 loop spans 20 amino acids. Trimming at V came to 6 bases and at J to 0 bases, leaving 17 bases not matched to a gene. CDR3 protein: CASSETLRDRWSSYNSPLHF. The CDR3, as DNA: TGTGCCAGCAGCGAAACCCTCCGGGACAGATGGAGCTCCTATAATTCACCCCTCCACTTT.

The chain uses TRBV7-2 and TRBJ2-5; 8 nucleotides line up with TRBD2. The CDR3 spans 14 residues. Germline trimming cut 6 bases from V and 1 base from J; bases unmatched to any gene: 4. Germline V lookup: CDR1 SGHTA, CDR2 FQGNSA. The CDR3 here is CASSPGTSQETQYF. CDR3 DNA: TGTGCCAGCAGTCCCGGGACTAGCCAAGAGACCCAGTACTTC.

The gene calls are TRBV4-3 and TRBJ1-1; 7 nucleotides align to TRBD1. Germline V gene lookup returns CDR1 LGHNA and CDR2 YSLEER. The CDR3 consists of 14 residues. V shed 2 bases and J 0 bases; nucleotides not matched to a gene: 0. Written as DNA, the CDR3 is TGCGCCAGCAGCCAAACAGGGGTGAACACTGAAGCTTTCTTT. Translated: CASSQTGVNTEAFF.

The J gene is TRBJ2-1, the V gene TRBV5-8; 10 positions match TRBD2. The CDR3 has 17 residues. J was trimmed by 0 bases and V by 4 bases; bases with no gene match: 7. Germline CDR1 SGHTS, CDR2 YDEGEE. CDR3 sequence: CASSRFSGGSSYNEQFF. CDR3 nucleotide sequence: TGTGCCAGCAGCCGGTTTAGCGGGGGGAGCTCCTACAATGAGCAGTTCTTC.

The CDR3 loop is CASRPSTGAGSTEAFF. CDR3 in DNA: TGTGCCAGCAGGCCAAGTACAGGGGCAGGGAGCACTGAAGCTTTCTTT. The chain has TRBV6-6 and TRBJ1-1, with 7 bases fitting TRBD1. The ends lost 6 bases at V and 4 bases at J; junction bases unmatched: 14. CDR3 length: 16 amino acids. Germline loops: CDR1 MNHNY, CDR2 SVGAGI (reference sequence).

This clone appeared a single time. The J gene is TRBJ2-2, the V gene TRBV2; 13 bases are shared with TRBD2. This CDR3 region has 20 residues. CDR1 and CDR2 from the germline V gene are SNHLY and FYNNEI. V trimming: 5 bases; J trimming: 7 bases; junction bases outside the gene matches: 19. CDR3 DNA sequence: TGTGCCAGCAGTAAAACCGGATTTAGACTAGCGGGGGGCTTCGGCGGGGAGCTGTTTTTT. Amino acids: CASSKTGFRLAGGFGGELFF.

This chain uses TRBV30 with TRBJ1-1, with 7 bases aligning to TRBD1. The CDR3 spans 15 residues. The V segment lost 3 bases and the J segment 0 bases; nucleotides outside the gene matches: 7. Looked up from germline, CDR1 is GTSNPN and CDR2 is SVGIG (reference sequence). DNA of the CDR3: TGTGCCTGGAGCATACGACAGGGTATGAACACTGAAGCTTTCTTT. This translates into CAWSIRQGMNTEAFF. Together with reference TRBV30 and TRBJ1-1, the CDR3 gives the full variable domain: SQTIHQWPATLVQPVGSPLSLECTVEGTSNPNLYWYRQAAGRGLQLLFYSVGIGQISSEVPQNLSASRPQDRQFILSSKKLLLSDSGFYLCAWSIRQGMNTEAFFGQGTRLTVV.